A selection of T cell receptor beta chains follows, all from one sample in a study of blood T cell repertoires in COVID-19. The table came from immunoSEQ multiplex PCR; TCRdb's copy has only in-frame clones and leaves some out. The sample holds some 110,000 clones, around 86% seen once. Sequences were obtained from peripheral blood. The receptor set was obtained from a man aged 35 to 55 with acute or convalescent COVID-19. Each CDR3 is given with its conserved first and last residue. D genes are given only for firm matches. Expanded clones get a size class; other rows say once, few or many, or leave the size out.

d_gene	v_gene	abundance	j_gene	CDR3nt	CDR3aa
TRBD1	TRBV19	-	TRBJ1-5	TGTGCCAGTAGAACCGACAGGGCGAGCAATCAGCCCCAGCATTTT	CASRTDRASNQPQHF
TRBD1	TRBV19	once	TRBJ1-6	TGTGCCAGTAGTATATTACAGGGGTCCTCTTCACCCCTCCACTTT	CASSILQGSSSPLHF
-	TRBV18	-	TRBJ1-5	TGTGCCAGCTCATCACAGAACACCAATCAGCCCCAGCATTTT	CASSSQNTNQPQHF
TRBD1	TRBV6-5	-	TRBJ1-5	TGTGCCAGCACAGGGACAGTGAGCAATCAGCCCCAGCATTTT	CASTGTVSNQPQHF
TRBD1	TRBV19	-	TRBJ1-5	TGTGCCAGTAGTAACCGATCGTTTCGGCAGGGGGCAATTTGGCCCCAGCATTTT	CASSNRSFRQGAIWPQHF
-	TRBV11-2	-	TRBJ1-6	TGTGCCAGCAGCGTACCCGCTCGGAATTCACCCCTCCACTTT	CASSVPARNSPLHF
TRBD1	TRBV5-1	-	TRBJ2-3	TGCGCCAGCAGCCCCCGGACAGGGGAGTACTCAGATACGCAGTATTTT	CASSPRTGEYSDTQYF
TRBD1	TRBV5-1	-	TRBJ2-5	TGCGCCAGCAGCACGGGGACAGTCCAAGAGACCCAGTACTTC	CASSTGTVQETQYF
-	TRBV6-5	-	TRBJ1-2	TGTGCCAGCAGAGGACAGCTAGCCGATGGCTACACCTTC	CASRGQLADGYTF
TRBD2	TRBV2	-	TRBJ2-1	TGTGCCAGCAGTGTTCTTAGCGGGGGAATCTCCTACAATGAGCAGTTCTTC	CASSVLSGGISYNEQFF
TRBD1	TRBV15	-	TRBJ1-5	TGTGCCACCAGCAGAGATGGGGGACAGGGCAATCAGCCCCAGCATTTT	CATSRDGGQGNQPQHF
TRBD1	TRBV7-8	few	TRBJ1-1	TGTGCCAGCAGCTTAGAGTCGGGGACAGGGGGGAACACTGAAGCTTTCTTT	CASSLESGTGGNTEAFF
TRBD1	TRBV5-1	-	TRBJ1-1	TGCGCCAGCAGCTTAGGGGGCCTAACGAACACTGAAGCTTTCTTT	CASSLGGLTNTEAFF
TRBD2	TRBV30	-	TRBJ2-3	TGTGCCTGGAGTAATTTCAGGACTAGCGGGGGGTTAGATACGCAGTATTTT	CAWSNFRTSGGLDTQYF
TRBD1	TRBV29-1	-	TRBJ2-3	TGCAGCTCCCGAGACAGGGGCCACACAGATACGCAGTATTTT	CSSRDRGHTDTQYF
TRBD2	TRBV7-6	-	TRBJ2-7	TGTGCCAGCAGCCGCGGGAGCTACGAGCAGTACTTC	CASSRGSYEQYF
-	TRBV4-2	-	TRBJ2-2	TGTGCCAGCAGCCAAGGGGTAATCAGGGTTGCGAACACCGGGGAGCTGTTTTTT	CASSQGVIRVANTGELFF
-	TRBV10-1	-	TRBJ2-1	TGCGCCAGCAGTGAGCGGGGGAGCTCCTACAATGAGCAGTTCTTC	CASSERGSSYNEQFF
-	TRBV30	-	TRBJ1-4	TGTGCCTGGAGTGTACTGGGGGGAGGAAAACTGTTTTTT	CAWSVLGGGKLFF
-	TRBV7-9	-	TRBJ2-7	TGTGCCAGCAGCTCAGGATTGTTCCCCGGCGAGCAGTACTTC	CASSSGLFPGEQYF
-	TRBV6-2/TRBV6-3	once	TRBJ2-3	TGTGCCAGCAGTTATATCACGGGGAGCACAGATACGCAGTATTTT	CASSYITGSTDTQYF
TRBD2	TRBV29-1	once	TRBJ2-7	TGCAGCGTTGGGGGGCTAGCGGGAGACATTTCCTACGAGCAGTACTTC	CSVGGLAGDISYEQYF
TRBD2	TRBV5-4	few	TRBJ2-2	TGTGCCAGCAGCCCCCCCCGGGTAGCGGGGACCGGGGAGCTGTTTTTT	CASSPPRVAGTGELFF
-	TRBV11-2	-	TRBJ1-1	TGTGCCAGCAGAATATCCGGTCCCAACACTGAAGCTTTCTTT	CASRISGPNTEAFF
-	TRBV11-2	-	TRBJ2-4	TGTGCCAGCAGCCAAATAGCGACCGCGGTTGGGATTCAGTACTTC	CASSQIATAVGIQYF
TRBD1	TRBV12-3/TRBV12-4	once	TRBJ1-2	TGTGCCAGCAGTGAGGACAGGGGGCTTGGCTACACCTTC	CASSEDRGLGYTF
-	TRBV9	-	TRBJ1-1	TGTGCCAGCAGCGTAGTTTTGGCCCTGAACACTGAAGCTTTCTTT	CASSVVLALNTEAFF
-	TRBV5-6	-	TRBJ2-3	TGTGCCAGCAGCTTGCTTCACAGGTTCACAGATACGCAGTATTTT	CASSLLHRFTDTQYF
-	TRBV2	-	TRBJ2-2	TGTGCCAGCAGTGCCGACAGCCCTGCCGGGGAGCTGTTTTTT	CASSADSPAGELFF
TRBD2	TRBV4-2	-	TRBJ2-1	TGTGCCAGCAGCCAAGATGTGGGGGAGGGCAGGACCTACAATGAGCAGTTCTTC	CASSQDVGEGRTYNEQFF
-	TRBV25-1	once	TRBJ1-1	TGTGCCAGCAGATACAGCATGAACACTGAAGCTTTCTTT	CASRYSMNTEAFF
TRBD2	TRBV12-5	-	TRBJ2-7	TGTGCTAGTGGTTCTCCCACCGGGAGGATAACCTACGAGCAGTACTTC	CASGSPTGRITYEQYF
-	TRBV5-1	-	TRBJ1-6	TGCGCCAGCACCCAGAGGGAAGGGGGAAATTCACCCCTCCACTTT	CASTQREGGNSPLHF
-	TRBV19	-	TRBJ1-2	TGTGCCAGTACAGAGGGCTCTTCGTTTAGCTATGGCTACACCTTC	CASTEGSSFSYGYTF
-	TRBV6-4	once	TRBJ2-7	TGTGCCAGCAGTCGGGACACAGGCTACGAGCAGTACTTC	CASSRDTGYEQYF
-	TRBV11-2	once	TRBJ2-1	TGTGCCAGCAGCGAGGCAGCCTACAATGAGCAGTTCTTC	CASSEAAYNEQFF
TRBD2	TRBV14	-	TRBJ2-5	TGTGCCAGCAGTCTCCGACTAGCGGGAGTGCAAGAGACCCAGTACTTC	CASSLRLAGVQETQYF
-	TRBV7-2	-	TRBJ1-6	TGTGCCAGCAGCCCACCGGGACTACCAAATTCACCCCTCCACTTT	CASSPPGLPNSPLHF
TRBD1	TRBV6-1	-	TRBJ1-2	TGTGCCAGCAGTGATCGCCCTATATGGACAGGGTACAACTATGGCTACACCTTC	CASSDRPIWTGYNYGYTF
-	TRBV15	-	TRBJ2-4	TGTGCCACCAGCAGGGGGGCCGAAAACATTCAGTACTTC	CATSRGAENIQYF
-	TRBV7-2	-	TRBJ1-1	TGTGCCAGCAGCCTTTGGGGGGGGAACACTGAAGCTTTCTTT	CASSLWGGNTEAFF
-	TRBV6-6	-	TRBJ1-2	TGTGCCAGCAGTTATCCCGGGGGGCGAAGTGGTGGCTACACCTTC	CASSYPGGRSGGYTF
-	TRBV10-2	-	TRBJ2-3	TGCGCCAGCAGTGAAACAGGCCTAACGGCGCAGTATTTT	CASSETGLTAQYF
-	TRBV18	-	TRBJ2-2	TGTGCCAGCTCACGAATGACAGAGACCGGGGAGCTGTTTTTT	CASSRMTETGELFF
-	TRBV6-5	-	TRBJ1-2	TGTGCCAGCAGTTACTCGAACAGGGTCGGAGGCTACACCTTC	CASSYSNRVGGYTF
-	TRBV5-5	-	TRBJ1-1	TGTGCCAGCAGCTTGGAGCAGGCGAACACTGAAGCTTTCTTT	CASSLEQANTEAFF
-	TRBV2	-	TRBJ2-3	TGTGCCAGCGCCCTTGGGGGGGCGTTCGGCACAGATACGCAGTATTTT	CASALGGAFGTDTQYF
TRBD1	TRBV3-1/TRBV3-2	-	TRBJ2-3	TGTGCCAGCAGCCCGGACGGACAGGGAGGAACAGATACGCAGTATTTT	CASSPDGQGGTDTQYF
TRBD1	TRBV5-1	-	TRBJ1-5	TGCGCCAGCAGCTGGGGGACAGAGAATCAGCCCCAGCATTTT	CASSWGTENQPQHF
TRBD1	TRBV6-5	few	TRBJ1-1	TGTGCCAGCAGAGCGGGACAGGGGGTTCGGGCTTTCTTT	CASRAGQGVRAFF
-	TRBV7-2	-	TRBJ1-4	TGTGCCAGCAGCTTATCCGTACTAGATGAAAAACTGTTTTTT	CASSLSVLDEKLFF
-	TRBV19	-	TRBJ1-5	TGTGCCAGTAGTATAGAGTATACAGTTCAGCCCCAGCATTTT	CASSIEYTVQPQHF
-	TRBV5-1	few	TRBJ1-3	TGCGCCAGCAGCTCAAACAGGGGAAACACCATATATTTT	CASSSNRGNTIYF